This record concerns one T cell receptor beta chain sequence. Antigen: not known. At one boundary the junction diverges from the germline segment, which might be a read error. All patients picked for sequencing had shown, by flow cytometry, an expansion of CD8+CD57+ cells. Each of the patients presented with severe acquired aplastic anemia. Blood was sampled before the patients had received any therapy. The template used for profiling TCR beta VDJ and CDR3 was genomic DNA. A single record per CDR3 protein comes from TCRdb applying MiXCR to the reads. The sample yields fewer than 200,000 distinct CDR3 sequences, 71% seen once. The germline gives CDR1 SGHRS, CDR2 YFSETQ. The CDR3 consists of 16 residues. The data derive from a study of CD8+CD57+ T cells in acquired aplastic anemia. Study summary: Sorted CD4+ plus CD8+ cells gave DNA averaging about 3.2 ug. Study results and limitations: A significant difference in CD8+ Simpson's diversity between patients and controls was not found.

The sample comprised sorted CD4+, CD8+, or CD8+CD57+ T cells (not recorded which) from PBMCs. This sequence originates from a human donor with aplastic anemia. V is TRBV5-1 and J is TRBJ2-5; D is uncertain. CDR3 sequence reads: CASSLGVAANQETQYF. The CDR3 region has the DNA TGTGCCAGCAGCTTAGGAGTGGCGGCTAACCAAGAGACCCAGTACTTC.